Given below is one T cell receptor beta chain in context. Its antigen is still unknown. The PCR was carried out with 60 Vbeta primers and 13 Jbeta primers. Profiled with immunoSEQ multiplex PCR; TCRdb holds only in-frame clones, not every one. The sample records 60,000 to 95,000 clones, 75% to 85% being singletons. The data originate from a study of cytomegalovirus exposure and HLA in healthy donors. Study-wide points: It was reported in a later analysis that an Asian-associated ancestry cluster showed fewer N-insertions than the roughly 620-donor mean.

CDR1 and CDR2 (germline): MNHNS, SASEGT. Trimming took 6 bases from V and 1 from J, leaving 12 bases between them. This CDR3 has 14 residues. The gene calls are TRBV6-1 and TRBJ1-1; D not certain. The sequenced sample consisted of PBMCs. The source of this sequence is a man aged 70-80 years in good health and CMV-seropositive. The CDR3 nucleotides are TGTGCCAGCAGGGAAAGGGCGGGGAACACTGAAGCTTTCTTT. It specifies CASRERAGNTEAFF.